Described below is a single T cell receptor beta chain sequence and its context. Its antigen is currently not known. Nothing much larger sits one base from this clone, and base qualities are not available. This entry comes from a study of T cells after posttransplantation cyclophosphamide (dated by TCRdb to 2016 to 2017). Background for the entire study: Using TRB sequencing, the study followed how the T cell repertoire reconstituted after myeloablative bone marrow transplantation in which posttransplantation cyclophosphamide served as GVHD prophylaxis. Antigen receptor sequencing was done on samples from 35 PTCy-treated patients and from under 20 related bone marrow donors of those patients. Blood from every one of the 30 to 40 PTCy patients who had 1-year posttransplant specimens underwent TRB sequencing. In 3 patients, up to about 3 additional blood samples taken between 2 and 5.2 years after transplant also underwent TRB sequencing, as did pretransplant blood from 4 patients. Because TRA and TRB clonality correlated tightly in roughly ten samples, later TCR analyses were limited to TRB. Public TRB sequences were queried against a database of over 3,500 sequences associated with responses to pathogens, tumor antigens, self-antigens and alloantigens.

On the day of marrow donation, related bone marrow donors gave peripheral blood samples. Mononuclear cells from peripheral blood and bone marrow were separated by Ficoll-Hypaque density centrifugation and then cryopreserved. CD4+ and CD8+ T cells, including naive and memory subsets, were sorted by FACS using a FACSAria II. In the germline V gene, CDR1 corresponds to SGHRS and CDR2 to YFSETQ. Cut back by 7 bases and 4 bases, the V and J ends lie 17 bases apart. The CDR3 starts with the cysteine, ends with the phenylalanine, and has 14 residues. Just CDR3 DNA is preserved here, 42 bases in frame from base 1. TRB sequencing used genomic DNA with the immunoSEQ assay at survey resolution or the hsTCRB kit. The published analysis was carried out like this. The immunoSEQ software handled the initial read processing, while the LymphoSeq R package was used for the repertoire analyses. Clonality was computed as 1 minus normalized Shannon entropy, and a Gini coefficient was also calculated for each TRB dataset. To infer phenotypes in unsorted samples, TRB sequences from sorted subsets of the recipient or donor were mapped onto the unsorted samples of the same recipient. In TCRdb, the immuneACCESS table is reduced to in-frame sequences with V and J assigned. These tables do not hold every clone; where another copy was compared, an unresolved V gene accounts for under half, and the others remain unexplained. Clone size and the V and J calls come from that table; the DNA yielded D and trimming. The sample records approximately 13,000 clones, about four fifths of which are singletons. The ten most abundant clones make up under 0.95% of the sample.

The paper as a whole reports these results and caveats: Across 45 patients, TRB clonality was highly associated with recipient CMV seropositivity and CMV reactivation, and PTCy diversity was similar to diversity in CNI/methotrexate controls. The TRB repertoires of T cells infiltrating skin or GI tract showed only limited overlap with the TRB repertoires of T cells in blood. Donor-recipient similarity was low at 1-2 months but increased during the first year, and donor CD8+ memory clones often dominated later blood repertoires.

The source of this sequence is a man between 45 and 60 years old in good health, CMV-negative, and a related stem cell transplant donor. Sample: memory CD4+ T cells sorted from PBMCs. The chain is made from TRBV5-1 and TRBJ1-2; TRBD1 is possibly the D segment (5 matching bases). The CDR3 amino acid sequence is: CASSQGLNFYGYTF. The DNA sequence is TGCGCCAGCTCCCAGGGCCTTAATTTCTATGGCTACACCTTC.